One T cell receptor beta chain is described in this entry. This entry is derived from a study of resident and recirculating memory T cells in vitiligo. The CDR3 loop spans 13 amino acids. Looked up from germline, CDR1 is LGHNA and CDR2 is YSLEER. V lost 1 base and J lost 7, with 8 bases in between. Produced via immunoSEQ multiplex PCR; TCRdb's table is partial and in-frame only. The sample records around 40,000 clones, 80% to 95% being singletons. Sequenced input: blood. This receptor was obtained from a male donor with vitiligo. The chain has TRBV4-3 and TRBJ2-4; no clear D gene. CDR3 loop: CASSQGSENIQYF. CDR3 coding DNA: TGCGCCAGCAGCCAAGGTTCGGAGAACATTCAGTACTTC.